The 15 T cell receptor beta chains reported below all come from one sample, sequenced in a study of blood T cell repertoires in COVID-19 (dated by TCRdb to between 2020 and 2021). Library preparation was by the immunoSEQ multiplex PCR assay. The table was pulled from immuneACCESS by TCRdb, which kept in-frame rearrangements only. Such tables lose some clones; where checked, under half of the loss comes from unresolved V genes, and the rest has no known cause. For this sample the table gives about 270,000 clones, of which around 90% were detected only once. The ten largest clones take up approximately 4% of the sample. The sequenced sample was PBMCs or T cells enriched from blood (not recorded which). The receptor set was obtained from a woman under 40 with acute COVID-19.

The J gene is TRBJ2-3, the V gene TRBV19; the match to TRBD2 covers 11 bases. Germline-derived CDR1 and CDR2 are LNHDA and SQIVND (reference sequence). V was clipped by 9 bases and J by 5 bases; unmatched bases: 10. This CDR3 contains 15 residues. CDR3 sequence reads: CASAGLAAGGDTQYF. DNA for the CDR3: TGTGCCAGCGCGGGACTAGCGGCGGGGGGAGATACGCAGTATTTT.

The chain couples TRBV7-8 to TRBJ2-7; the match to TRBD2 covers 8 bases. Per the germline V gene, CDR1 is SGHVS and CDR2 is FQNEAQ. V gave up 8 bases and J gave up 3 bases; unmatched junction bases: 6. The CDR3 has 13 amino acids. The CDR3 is CASGTGTSYEQYF. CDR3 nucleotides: TGTGCCAGCGGAACCGGGACTAGCTACGAGCAGTACTTC.

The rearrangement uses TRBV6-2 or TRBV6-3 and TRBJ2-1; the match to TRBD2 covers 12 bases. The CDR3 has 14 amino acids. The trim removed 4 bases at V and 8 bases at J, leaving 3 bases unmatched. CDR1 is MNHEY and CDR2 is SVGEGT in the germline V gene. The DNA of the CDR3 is TGTGCCAGCAGTTCTAGCGGGAGGGCACATGAGCAGTTCTTC. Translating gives CASSSSGRAHEQFF.

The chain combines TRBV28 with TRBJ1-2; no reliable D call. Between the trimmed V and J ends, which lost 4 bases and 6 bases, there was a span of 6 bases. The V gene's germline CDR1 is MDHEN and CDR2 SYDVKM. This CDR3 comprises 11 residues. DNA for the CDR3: TGTGCCAGCAGTTCCTTTGATGGCTACACCTTC. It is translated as CASSSFDGYTF.

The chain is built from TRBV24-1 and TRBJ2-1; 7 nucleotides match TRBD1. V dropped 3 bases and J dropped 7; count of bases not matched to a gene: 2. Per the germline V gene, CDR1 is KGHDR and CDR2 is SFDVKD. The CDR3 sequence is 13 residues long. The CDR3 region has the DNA TGTGCCACCAGTGATACAGGGGTGAATGAGCAGTTCTTC. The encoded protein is CATSDTGVNEQFF.

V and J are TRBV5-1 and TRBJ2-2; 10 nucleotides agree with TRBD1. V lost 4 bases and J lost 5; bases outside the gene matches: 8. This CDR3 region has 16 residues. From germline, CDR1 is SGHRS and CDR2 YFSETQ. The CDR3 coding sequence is TGCGCCAGCAGCAAATCCGACAGGGGGCAGACCGGGGAGCTGTTTTTT. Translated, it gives CASSKSDRGQTGELFF.

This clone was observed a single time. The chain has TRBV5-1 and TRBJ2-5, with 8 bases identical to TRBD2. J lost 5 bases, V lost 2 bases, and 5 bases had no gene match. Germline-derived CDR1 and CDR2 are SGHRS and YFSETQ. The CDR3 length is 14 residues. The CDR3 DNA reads TGCGCCAGCAGCTTAGAGCGGGAGATGGAGACCCAGTACTTC. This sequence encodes CASSLEREMETQYF.

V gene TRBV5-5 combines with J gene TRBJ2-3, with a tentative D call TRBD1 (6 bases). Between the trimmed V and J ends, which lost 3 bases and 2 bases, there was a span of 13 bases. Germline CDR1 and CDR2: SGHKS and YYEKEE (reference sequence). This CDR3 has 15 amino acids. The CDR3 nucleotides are TGTGCCAGCAGCTCCGGACAGTGGGACACAGATACGCAGTATTTT. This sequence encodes CASSSGQWDTDTQYF.

For the CDR3, the DNA is TGTGCCAACTCAATAGCGGGAGCGGCAGATACGCAGTATTTT. Its translation: CANSIAGAADTQYF. The J gene is TRBJ2-3, the V gene TRBV5-4; TRBD2 agrees at 9 bases. The CDR3 spans 14 residues. Germline values: CDR1 SGHNT, CDR2 YYREEE (reference sequence). The ends lost 9 bases at V and 4 bases at J; junction bases unmatched: 9.

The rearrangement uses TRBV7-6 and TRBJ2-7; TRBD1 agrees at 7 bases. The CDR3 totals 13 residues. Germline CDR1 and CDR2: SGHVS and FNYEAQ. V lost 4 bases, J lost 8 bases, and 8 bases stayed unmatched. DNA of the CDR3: TGTGCCAGCAGCTCATCCCAGGGGGAGAAGCAGTACTTC. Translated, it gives CASSSSQGEKQYF.

The CDR3 sequence: CATGQGEDNSPLHF. CDR3 nucleotides: TGTGCCACCGGACAGGGGGAGGATAATTCACCCCTCCACTTT. The chain uses TRBV10-3 and TRBJ1-6, with TRBD1 matching 10 bases. With V trimmed by 10 bases and J by 5 bases, 5 bases remained unmatched. In germline, CDR1 is ENHRY, CDR2 SYGVKD. The CDR3 length is 14 residues.

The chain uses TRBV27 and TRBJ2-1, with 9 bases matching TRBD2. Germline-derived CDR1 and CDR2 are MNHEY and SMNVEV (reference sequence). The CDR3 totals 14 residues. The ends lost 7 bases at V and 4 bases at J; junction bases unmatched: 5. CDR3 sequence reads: CASNPSGVYNEQFF. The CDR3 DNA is TGTGCCAGCAACCCTAGCGGGGTTTACAATGAGCAGTTCTTC.

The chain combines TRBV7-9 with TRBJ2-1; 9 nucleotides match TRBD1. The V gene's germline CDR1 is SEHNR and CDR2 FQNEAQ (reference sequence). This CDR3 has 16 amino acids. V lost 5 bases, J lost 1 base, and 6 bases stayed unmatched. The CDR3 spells CASSPRTGDSYNEQFF. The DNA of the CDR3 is TGTGCCAGCAGCCCAAGGACAGGGGATTCCTACAATGAGCAGTTCTTC. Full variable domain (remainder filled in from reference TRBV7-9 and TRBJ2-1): DTGVSQNPRHKITKRGQNVTFRCDPISEHNRLYWYRQTLGQGPEFLTYFQNEAQLEKSRLLSDRFSAERPKGSFSTLEIQRTEQGDSAMYLCASSPRTGDSYNEQFFGPGTRLTVL.

CDR3 coding DNA: TGTGCCAGCAGCCGGTTGGGACTCCAACCTACGGCCTATGGCTACACCTTC. It yields the protein CASSRLGLQPTAYGYTF. This chain uses TRBV3-1 (or the pseudogene TRBV3-2) with TRBJ1-2; tentatively, D is TRBD1 (5 bases). The CDR3 is 17 amino acids. CDR1 LGHDT and CDR2 YNNKEL come from the germline V gene (reference sequence). Trimming shortened V by 4 bases and J by 4 bases, and 22 bases separated the two germline ends.

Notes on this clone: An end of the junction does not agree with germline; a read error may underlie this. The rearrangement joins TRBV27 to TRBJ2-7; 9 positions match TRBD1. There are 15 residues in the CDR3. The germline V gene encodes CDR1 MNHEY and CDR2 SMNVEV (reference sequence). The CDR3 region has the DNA TGTGCCAGCAGTTTGAGCGGGACAGGGTCCTACGGGCAGTACTTC. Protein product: CASSLSGTGSYGQYF.